Sequencing of this TCR beta chain was carried out in a study of molecular identifiers for immune sequencing clone quantification. Study at large: Replicates involved a five-way split of RNA from 20,000 or 100,000 naive CD8 cells, with sequencing of four. Overall study results and limits: The study found clones above 20 RNA copies held over 97% of effector molecules and under 1% in naive cells.

In the case of this clonotype: Its antigen is not identified.

Libraries of naive CD8 cells were prepared from around 20,000 to 990,000 sorted cells using 10%, 30% or 50% RNA. For naive CD8 T cells, sorting used the CD8+CD4-CCR7+CD45RA+ phenotype. TCRdb re-called the PCR reads with MiXCR, one entry per CDR3 protein. The sample holds about 500,000 distinct CDR3 sequences; over 20% are singletons and the top ten take roughly 0.81%. This TCR was recovered from a human donor in good health. Some libraries in this study had Jurkat cell RNA spiked in. The sequenced sample consisted of naive CD8+ T cells from blood, with Jurkat cell RNA spiked in. Subset indicated: FACS-sorted CD8+CD4-CCR7+CD45RA+ naive T cells.

CDR3 nucleotide sequence: TGCGCCAGCAGCCAAGGTGTGTGGCAGCCCCAGCATTTT. This codes for CASSQGVWQPQHF. This rearrangement joins TRBV4-3 to TRBJ1-5; D gene ambiguous. This CDR3 is 13 amino acids long. Germline CDR1 and CDR2: LGHNA and YSLEER. The V end was cut by 1 base, the J end by 7 bases, with 8 bases between.